This T cell receptor (beta chain) emerged from a study of CD8 T cells in Susac syndrome (dated by TCRdb to between 2017 and 2020). Broadly, across the study: Whether CD8+ T cell activation and differentiation in Susac syndrome was antigen driven was tested using repertoire sequencing.

Comments on this clonotype: This clone's antigen is unknown. No per-base quality is available; no much larger clone lies one base away.

Summary of the overall study and its limitations: The number of individuals in the TCR sequencing and HLA analysis was acknowledged as relatively small.

CDR1 and CDR2, per the germline V gene (reference sequence), are DFQATT and SNEGSKA. At the junction V is shortened by 6 bases and J by 8 bases, with 17 bases in between. The CDR3 numbers 13 residues from cysteine through phenylalanine. Left in the record is the CDR3 DNA by itself, 39 bases read in frame from the first base. RNA was extracted using the RNeasy kit, and roughly 0.45 to 1 microgram was reverse transcribed with random hexamers. The immunoSEQ multiplex PCR assay, which covers 54 Vbeta and 13 Jbeta segments, was used to amplify TCR beta CDR3 regions. Bias from PCR amplification was corrected by using a synthetic template baseline for primer optimization and for computational correction. Turning to the authors' computational methods: Reads were annotated to V, D and J genes according to IMGT and were analyzed with immunoSEQ Analyzer, with only productive sequences retained. Clonality was calculated as one minus the Shannon entropy normalized by log2 of the number of productive unique sequences. Public and private clones were assessed among the 100 most prevalent clones of each patient and control. Clones were defined as Susac-specific when absent from the healthy and MS cohorts, from about 1,100 published viral clones and from other ImmuneACCESS disease sequences. In-frame beta chains were kept once TCRdb had trimmed the public reads at Q25 with fastp and called clones with MiXCR. One record per CDR3 amino acid sequence lists the most common genes and DNA. Clone size and V and J calls follow TCRdb, not the original study. For this sample there are roughly 130,000 distinct CDR3 sequences; 90% to 95% appear just once. The ten largest clones capture approximately 0.12% of the sample.

Peripheral blood CD8+ and CD4+ T cells from healthy donors, Susac syndrome patients and multiple sclerosis patients were profiled by high-throughput TCR beta sequencing. Healthy donors were age- and sex-matched controls. Bulk CD8+ and CD4+ T cells were purified by magnetic negative isolation, whereas CD8+ TEMRA cells were enriched by FACS. Blood was drawn into EDTA tubes, processed within 24 hours, and PBMCs were isolated by density gradient centrifugation. PBMCs intended for TCR sequencing were frozen in liquid nitrogen and were later thawed in a 37 degrees C water bath. A purity of at least 90% was achieved for sorted or isolated CD4+, CD8+ and CD8+ TEMRA cells.

The source material was CD4+ T cells from PBMCs. The sequence derives from a human donor in good health. The chain is made from TRBV20-1 and TRBJ2-1; the D gene cannot be resolved reliably. The CDR3 protein: CSAYGPGNYEQFF. Read as DNA, the sequence is TGCAGTGCATACGGGCCTGGCAACTATGAGCAGTTCTTC.